Presented here are 25 T cell receptor beta chains from one specimen sequenced in a study of CXCR3-negative and CXCR3-positive naive CD8 T cells. UMI-labeled TRB cDNA libraries were prepared by 5' RACE. TCRdb re-analyzed the 5' RACE reads; it lists each CDR3 protein once, without DNA. This repertoire includes tens of thousands of distinct CDR3 sequences. The sample consisted of naive CXCR3- CD8+ T cells from blood. The sample's subset: CD45RO-CCR7+CD27+CD95- naive CD8+ T cells lacking CXCR3 (TNR3-). Receptors were obtained from a human donor in good health. Some clones in this sample may be carry-over from other donors' samples.

The chain recombines TRBV6-6 with TRBJ2-7; TCRdb's D call of TRBD2 is untestable without DNA. This CDR3 is built from 16 residues. Per germline, CDR1 MNHNY and CDR2 SVGAGI (reference sequence). CDR3 amino acids: CASSYSKLEGGIEQYF.

This sequence joins TRBV20-1 and TRBJ1-2; as DNA is missing, the TRBD1 call by TCRdb cannot be tested. CDR3 size: 14 residues. Looked up from germline, CDR1 is DFQATT and CDR2 is SNEGSKA (reference sequence). CDR3 loop: CSAPPGPQAYGYTF.

This chain uses TRBV7-9 with TRBJ2-1. Looked up from germline, CDR1 is SEHNR and CDR2 is FQNEAQ (reference sequence). The CDR3 runs 15 residues. CDR3 protein: CASSRTGRSKDEQFF.

V is TRBV29-1 and J is TRBJ2-7. This CDR3 has 13 residues. CDR1 and CDR2 from the germline V gene are SQVTM and ANQGSEA. The CDR3 region is CSVLRLDSYEQYF.

The chain is built from TRBV7-6 and TRBJ2-7; the TCRdb call, TRBD2, lacks DNA for checking. The germline CDR1 and CDR2 sequences are SGHVS and FNYEAQ. This CDR3 is 15 amino acids long. The CDR3 sequence is CASSLLAGGYYEQYF.

The V and J genes are TRBV29-1 and TRBJ2-7; the TCRdb D gene call, TRBD1, has no DNA to confirm it. CDR1 SQVTM and CDR2 ANQGSEA come from the germline V gene. This CDR3 comprises 15 residues. CDR3 residues: CSVESFGTAYYEQYF.

The rearrangement joins TRBV28 to TRBJ1-2. This CDR3 spans 13 amino acids. CDR1 and CDR2 (germline): MDHEN, SYDVKM. The CDR3 here is CASTLPGALQYTF.

The chain employs TRBV28 and TRBJ2-1; TCRdb's assignment of TRBD2 cannot be checked, as there is no DNA. From germline, CDR1 is MDHEN and CDR2 SYDVKM. This CDR3 is built from 17 residues. CDR3 region: CASSSTSGPSSYNEQFF.

The chain joins TRBV29-1 to TRBJ2-7. Germline V gene lookup returns CDR1 SQVTM and CDR2 ANQGSEA. The CDR3 loop spans 13 amino acids. This chain's CDR3 is CSVEWAGRYEQYF.

CDR3 in amino acids: CSVRSGGARYNEQFF. This chain uses TRBV29-1 with TRBJ2-1; with no DNA, the TCRdb D assignment of TRBD2 cannot be verified. There are 15 residues in the CDR3. Germline CDR1 is SQVTM and CDR2 is ANQGSEA.

The chain is built from TRBV9 and TRBJ2-1. Germline values: CDR1 SGDLS, CDR2 YYNGEE. CDR3 length: 16 amino acids. The CDR3: CASSPVIESSYNEQFF.

The chain joins TRBV10-3 to TRBJ1-1; TCRdb lists TRBD1, though no DNA is available to test this call. Germline CDR1 reads ENHRY; CDR2 reads SYGVKD. This CDR3 has 15 amino acids. The CDR3: CAITPRQDLNTEAFF.

The chain uses TRBV29-1 and TRBJ1-1; without DNA, the TCRdb call of TRBD1 cannot be checked. The CDR3 covers 14 residues. CDR1 SQVTM and CDR2 ANQGSEA come from the germline V gene. CDR3 residues: CSVESLGGYTEAFF. The variable domain in full, completed from reference TRBV29-1 and TRBJ1-1, reads SAVISQKPSRDICQRGTSLTIQCQVDSQVTMMFWYRQQPGQSLTLIATANQGSEATYESGFVIDKFPISRPNLTFSTLTVSNMSPEDSSIYLCSVESLGGYTEAFFGQGTRLTVV.

The rearrangement joins TRBV29-1 to TRBJ2-7. The CDR3 sequence is 13 residues long. Germline assignment: CDR1 SQVTM and CDR2 ANQGSEA. The CDR3 loop reads CSVEEGTSYEQYF.

V gene TRBV7-9 combines with J gene TRBJ2-5; TCRdb indicates TRBD1, and absent DNA this call remains unverified. This CDR3 has 14 residues. Germline V gene sequence: CDR1 SEHNR, CDR2 FQNEAQ (reference sequence). CDR3 sequence reads: CASSSEAGQETQYF.

The chain is built from TRBV7-8 and TRBJ2-1. The CDR3 is 15 residues long. Germline CDR1 reads SGHVS; CDR2 reads FQNEAQ. CDR3 region: CASSLPFESYNEQFF.

The genes are TRBV6-2 or TRBV6-3 and TRBJ2-7; TCRdb returns TRBD2, unconfirmable since there is no DNA. CDR3 length equals 15 residues. Per the germline V gene, CDR1 is MNHEY and CDR2 is SVGEGT. The CDR3 here is CASRGGNSSSYEQYF.

V is TRBV7-2 and J is TRBJ2-7. This CDR3 is built from 14 residues. Germline CDR1 SGHTA, CDR2 FQGNSA. CDR3 protein: CASSYAAGLYEQYF.

CDR3: CSAWAGNTEAFF. The gene calls are TRBV20-1 and TRBJ1-1. CDR1 and CDR2 (germline): DFQATT, SNEGSKA (reference sequence). The CDR3 runs to 12 residues.

J is TRBJ1-1 and V is TRBV5-1; without DNA, the TCRdb call of TRBD1 cannot be checked. CDR3 length: 15 amino acids. Germline V gives CDR1 SGHRS, CDR2 YFSETQ. This chain's CDR3 is CASSLNPVGNTEAFF.

V and J are TRBV4-1 and TRBJ2-1; the TRBD1 assignment by TCRdb is unverifiable without DNA. The germline V gene has CDR1 MGHRA and CDR2 YSYEKL. This CDR3 is 18 amino acids long. CDR3 sequence reads: CASSQEGFGVTAPNEQFF.

The chain joins TRBV28 to TRBJ1-2; no DNA is available, so the TRBD1 call from TCRdb remains unchecked. The CDR3 extends over 13 amino acids. Germline loops: CDR1 MDHEN, CDR2 SYDVKM. CDR3 in amino acids: CASSLTPQGGYTF.

The rearrangement uses TRBV9 and TRBJ2-1; TCRdb's D call, TRBD1, is unchecked because there is no DNA. The length of the CDR3 is 14 residues. Germline values: CDR1 SGDLS, CDR2 YYNGEE. The CDR3 reads CASSTGGYPNEQFF.

J is TRBJ1-2 and V is TRBV20-1. Germline V lookup: CDR1 DFQATT, CDR2 SNEGSKA (reference sequence). The CDR3 is made up of 13 amino acids. CDR3 loop: CSAKRGEDYGYTF.

The chain couples TRBV4-1 to TRBJ2-7; no DNA is available, so the TRBD1 call from TCRdb remains unchecked. CDR3 length: 14 amino acids. Per the germline V gene, CDR1 is MGHRA and CDR2 is YSYEKL. CDR3 loop: CASSQGDRPYEQYF.